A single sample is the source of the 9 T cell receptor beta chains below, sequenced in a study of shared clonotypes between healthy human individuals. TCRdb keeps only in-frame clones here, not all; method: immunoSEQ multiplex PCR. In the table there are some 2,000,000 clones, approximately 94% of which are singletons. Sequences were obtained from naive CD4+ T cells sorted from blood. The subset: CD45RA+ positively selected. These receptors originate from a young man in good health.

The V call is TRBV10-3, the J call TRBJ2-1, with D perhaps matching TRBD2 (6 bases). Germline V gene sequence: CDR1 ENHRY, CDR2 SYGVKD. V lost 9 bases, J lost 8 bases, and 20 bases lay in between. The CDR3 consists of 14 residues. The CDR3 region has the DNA TGTGCCATTGCTACTCCCGGGAGTTCCGATGAGCAGTTCTTC. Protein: CAIATPGSSDEQFF.

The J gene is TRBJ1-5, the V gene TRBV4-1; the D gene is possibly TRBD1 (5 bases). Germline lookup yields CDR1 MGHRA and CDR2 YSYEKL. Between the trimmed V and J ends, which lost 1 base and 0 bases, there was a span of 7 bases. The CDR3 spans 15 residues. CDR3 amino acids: CASSQAGGSNQPQHF. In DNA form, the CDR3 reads TGCGCCAGCAGCCAAGCGGGGGGTAGCAATCAGCCCCAGCATTTT.

The CDR3 coding sequence is TGCGCCAGCAGCTTGGAACGGTATAACACCGGGGAGCTGTTTTTT. Translation gives CASSLERYNTGELFF. The rearrangement links TRBV5-1 to TRBJ2-2; D not certain. Germline V CDR1 and CDR2: SGHRS, YFSETQ. This CDR3 is built from 15 residues. Between the trimmed V and J ends, which lost 0 bases and 2 bases, there was a span of 8 bases.

The CDR3 protein is CASSLDSGKFAEKLFF. In nucleotides, the CDR3 is TGTGCCAGCAGCTTAGACTCGGGGAAGTTTGCCGAAAAACTGTTTTTT. V and J are TRBV11-2 and TRBJ1-4; D remains ambiguous. This CDR3 has 16 amino acids. Germline CDR1 and CDR2: SGHAT and FQNNGV. V lost 0 bases, J lost 8 bases, and 16 bases lay in between. Looking up the rest from reference TRBV11-2 and TRBJ1-4 gives the full variable domain: EAGVAQSPRYKIIEKRQSVAFWCNPISGHATLYWYQQILGQGPKLLIQFQNNGVVDDSQLPKDRFSAERLKGVDSTLKIQPAKLEDSAVYLCASSLDSGKFAEKLFFGSGTQLSVL.

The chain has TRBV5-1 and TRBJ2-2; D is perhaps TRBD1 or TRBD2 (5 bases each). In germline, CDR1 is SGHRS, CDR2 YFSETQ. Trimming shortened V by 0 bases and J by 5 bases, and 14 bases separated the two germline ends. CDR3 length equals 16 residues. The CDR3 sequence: CASSLVGVLMTGELFF. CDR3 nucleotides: TGCGCCAGCAGCTTGGTGGGGGTATTGATGACCGGGGAGCTGTTTTTT.

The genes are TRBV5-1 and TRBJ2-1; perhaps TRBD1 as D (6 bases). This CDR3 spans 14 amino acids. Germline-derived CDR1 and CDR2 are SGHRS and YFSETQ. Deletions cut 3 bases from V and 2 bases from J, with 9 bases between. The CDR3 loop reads CASSYGDTYNEQFF. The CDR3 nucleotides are TGCGCCAGCAGCTACGGGGACACCTACAATGAGCAGTTCTTC.

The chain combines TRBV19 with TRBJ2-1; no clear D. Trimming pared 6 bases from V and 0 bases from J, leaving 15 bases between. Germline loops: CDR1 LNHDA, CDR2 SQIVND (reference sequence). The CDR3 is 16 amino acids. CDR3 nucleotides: TGTGCCAGTAGCCAAGACATACTCTACTCCTACAATGAGCAGTTCTTC. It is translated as CASSQDILYSYNEQFF.

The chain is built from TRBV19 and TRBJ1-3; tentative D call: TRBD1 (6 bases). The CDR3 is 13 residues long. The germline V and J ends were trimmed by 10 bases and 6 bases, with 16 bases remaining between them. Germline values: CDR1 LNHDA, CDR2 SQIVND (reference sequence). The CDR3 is CATEPTGLNTIYF. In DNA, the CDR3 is TGTGCCACCGAACCGACAGGTCTAAACACCATATATTTT.

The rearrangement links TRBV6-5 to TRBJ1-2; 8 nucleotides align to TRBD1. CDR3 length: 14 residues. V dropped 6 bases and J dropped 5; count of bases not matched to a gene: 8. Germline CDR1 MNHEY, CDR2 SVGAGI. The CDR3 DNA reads TGTGCCAGCAGCCGGGACAGGATAACTTATGGCTACACCTTC. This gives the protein CASSRDRITYGYTF.